This TCR beta chain came from a study of T cells in Graves' hyperthyroidism and ophthalmopathy. Across the study: Peripheral blood was acquired at first diagnosis, ahead of any therapy whatsoever. The study's findings and limits: Ophthalmopathy, as predicted by the model, came a median roughly 6.5 months after the prediction.

This CDR3 has 10 amino acids. Between the trimmed V and J ends, which lost 8 bases and 11 bases, there was a span of 9 bases. The germline CDR1 and CDR2 sequences are LNHDA and SQIVND (reference sequence). Amplification yielded TCR beta CDR3 regions, with RNA transcripts as the source. HTBI primers were used for first-round RT-PCR of the TCR CDR3. TCRdb analysed the multiplex PCR reads with MiXCR anew, one entry per CDR3 protein. The table shows about 300,000 distinct CDR3 sequences, with roughly 18% occurring only once. Thyroid ultrasound, orbital computed tomography, clinical symptoms, and serum thyroxine and TRAb underpinned diagnoses. Fresh 10 ml peripheral blood yielded PBMCs. This clonotype appeared many times. What it recognizes is unknown.

The sequenced sample was blood. The V call is TRBV19, the J call TRBJ2-2; tentatively, D is TRBD1 (5 bases). The TCR was taken from a man between 45 and 60 years old with Graves' ophthalmopathy. For the CDR3, the DNA is TGTGCCAGTGGACACAGAGAGCTGTTTTTT. Amino acid sequence: CASGHRELFF.